This T cell receptor (beta chain) was sequenced during a study of shared clonotypes between healthy human individuals. Regarding the study as a whole: Apart from blood, nothing was sampled; tissue repertoires likely differ.

The authors split each subset's genomic DNA evenly across several immunoSEQ plates. This table comes from immunoSEQ multiplex PCR, and its TCRdb copy is limited to in-frame clones, with some not included. The sample yields 2 million to 2.5 million clones, more than 80% seen once. The CDR3 covers 17 residues. V lost 7 bases and J 11 bases, leaving 27 bases between the germline ends. Looked up from germline, CDR1 is LNHDA and CDR2 is SQIVND (reference sequence). With respect to this clone: Its antigen is unidentified.

Sequenced input: naive CD4+ T cells from PBMCs. The subset here: CD45RA+ positively selected. This chain joins TRBV19 and TRBJ2-6; D not resolved. This sequence was found in a man aged 18 to 35 in good health. Some clones in this sample may be carry-over from other donors' samples. The CDR3 here is CASNQGPTTTLGHVLTF. CDR3 sequence (DNA): TGTGCCAGTAATCAAGGTCCGACAACAACTCTGGGTCACGTCCTGACTTTC. The variable domain in full, with the rest retrieved from reference TRBV19 and TRBJ2-6, is DGGITQSPKYLFRKEGQNVTLSCEQNLNHDAMYWYRQDPGQGLRLIYYSQIVNDFQKGDIAEGYSVSREKKESFPLTVTSAQKNPTAFYLCASNQGPTTTLGHVLTFGAGSRLTVL.